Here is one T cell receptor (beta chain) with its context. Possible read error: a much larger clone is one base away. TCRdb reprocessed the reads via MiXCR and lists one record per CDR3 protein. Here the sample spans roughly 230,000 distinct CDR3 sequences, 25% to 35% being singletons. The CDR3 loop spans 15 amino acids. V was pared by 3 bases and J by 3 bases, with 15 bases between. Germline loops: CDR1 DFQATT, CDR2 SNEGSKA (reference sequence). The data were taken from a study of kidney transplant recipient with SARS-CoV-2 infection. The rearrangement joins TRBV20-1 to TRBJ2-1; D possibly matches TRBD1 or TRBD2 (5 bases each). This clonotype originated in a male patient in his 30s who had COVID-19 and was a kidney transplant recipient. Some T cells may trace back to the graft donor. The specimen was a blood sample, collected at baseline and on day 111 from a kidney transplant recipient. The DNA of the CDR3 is TGCAGTGCTAGGGGGGACGCCACCCACTACAATGAGCAGTTCTTC. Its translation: CSARGDATHYNEQFF.